Listed here are 19 T cell receptor beta chains from one sample, sequenced in a study of shared clonotypes between healthy human individuals. The method was immunoSEQ multiplex PCR; TCRdb's version includes in-frame clones alone and lacks a portion of them. The sample shows about 2.4 million clones, more than 85% of them seen only once. The sample consisted of naive CD4+ T cells from PBMCs. Subset of the sample: CD45RA+ positively selected. The receptor source for this set is a man aged 18-30 years in good health. Some clones in this sample may be carry-over from other donors' samples.

The gene calls are TRBV11-2 and TRBJ1-3; D not resolved. The V gene lost 4 bases and the J gene lost 4 bases, with 11 bases spanning the gap. Germline V CDR1 and CDR2: SGHAT, FQNNGV. The CDR3 covers 14 residues. CDR3 sequence reads: CASSSLPFGNTIYF. CDR3 in DNA: TGTGCCAGCAGCTCCCTCCCCTTCGGAAACACCATATATTTT.

This chain joins TRBV2 and TRBJ2-6; 7 bases are shared with TRBD1. The V segment lost 2 bases and the J segment 1 base; nucleotides outside the gene matches: 2. The germline gives CDR1 SNHLY, CDR2 FYNNEI. The CDR3 runs 16 residues. The CDR3, as DNA: TGTGCCAGCAGTGAAAGGGGACAGTCTGGGGCCAACGTCCTGACTTTC. Protein sequence: CASSERGQSGANVLTF.

The V and J genes are TRBV30 and TRBJ2-5; D may be TRBD1 (6 bases). Germline loops: CDR1 GTSNPN, CDR2 SVGIG (reference sequence). The CDR3 spans 13 residues. V shed 3 bases and J shed 5 bases, with 13 bases lying between them. CDR3 amino acids: CAWSLRGSETQYF. The CDR3 DNA follows: TGTGCCTGGAGCCTAAGGGGGTCCGAGACCCAGTACTTC. The variable domain in full, with the rest retrieved from reference TRBV30 and TRBJ2-5, is SQTIHQWPATLVQPVGSPLSLECTVEGTSNPNLYWYRQAAGRGLQLLFYSVGIGQISSEVPQNLSASRPQDRQFILSSKKLLLSDSGFYLCAWSLRGSETQYFGPGTRLLVL.

Points on this clone: Different DNA sequences within this sample yield the same CDR3. J is TRBJ2-1 and V is TRBV11-2; 8 bases align to TRBD2. Germline CDR1 reads SGHAT; CDR2 reads FQNNGV. This CDR3 region has 16 residues. Losses at the gene ends were 1 base for V and 0 bases for J; bases not matched to a gene: 2. DNA for the CDR3: TGTGCCAGCAGCTTAGGGGCGGGAGGCTCCTACAATGAGCAGTTCTTC. Its translation is CASSLGAGGSYNEQFF.

The gene calls are TRBV9 and TRBJ2-1, with a tentative D call TRBD2 (5 bases). The V end lost 2 bases, the J end lost 11 bases, and 20 bases lay between the germline ends. Germline V gene sequence: CDR1 SGDLS, CDR2 YYNGEE. This CDR3 has 15 residues. This CDR3 reads CASSVLGDPRGQQFF. CDR3 DNA: TGTGCCAGCAGCGTTCTCGGGGATCCCCGGGGTCAGCAGTTCTTC. The full variable domain, in which reference TRBV9 and TRBJ2-1 provide the parts outside the CDR3, is DSGVTQTPKHLITATGQRVTLRCSPRSGDLSVYWYQQSLDQGLQFLIQYYNGEERAKGNILERFSAQQFPDLHSELNLSSLELGDSALYFCASSVLGDPRGQQFFGPGTRLTVL.

This clone was observed a single time. The CDR3 bases are TGTGCCAGCAGCGCGGGGACGTCGAGCTCTGGGGCCAACGTCCTGACTTTC. Translated: CASSAGTSSSGANVLTF. This chain links TRBV7-9 with TRBJ2-6; possibly TRBD2 for D (6 bases). V lost 5 bases and J lost 0, with 14 bases in between. Germline CDR1 is SEHNR and CDR2 is FQNEAQ (reference sequence). The CDR3 is 17 residues long.

This sequence joins TRBV5-1 and TRBJ2-2; TRBD2 matches 8 bases. CDR3 size: 16 residues. The junction had 7 bases not matched to a gene; V was cut back by 5 bases and J by 1 base. Looked up from germline, CDR1 is SGHRS and CDR2 is YFSETQ. CDR3 nucleotide sequence: TGCGCCAGCAGGTTTCAGACTAGCGTGAACACCGGGGAGCTGTTTTTT. This translates into CASRFQTSVNTGELFF.

The V gene is TRBV28, the J gene TRBJ2-2; 8 bases fit TRBD2. This CDR3 is built from 17 residues. V lost 4 bases and J lost 6; bases outside the gene matches: 13. Germline V gives CDR1 MDHEN, CDR2 SYDVKM. The CDR3 region has the DNA TGTGCCAGCAGTTCGGGCCGACTAGCGCAGGTAGCCGGGGAGCTGTTTTTT. It yields the protein CASSSGRLAQVAGELFF.

The chain uses TRBV11-2 and TRBJ1-2, with a weak D call TRBD1 (6 bases). The germline V gene has CDR1 SGHAT and CDR2 FQNNGV. The length of the CDR3 is 19 residues. Trimming stripped 2 bases from V and 2 bases from J, with 24 bases between. The CDR3 loop is CASSLIRGRKQGPNYGYTF. The CDR3 nucleotides read TGTGCCAGCAGCTTAATCCGGGGGAGGAAACAGGGTCCCAACTATGGCTACACCTTC.

This clone was counted once. The chain employs TRBV19 and TRBJ2-1, with a possible D match to TRBD1 (5 bases). Trimming left V 4 bases short and J 4 bases short, with 8 bases between. Germline V gene data show CDR1 as LNHDA and CDR2 as SQIVND (reference sequence). This CDR3 comprises 13 residues. The CDR3 sequence is CASSKGLYNEQFF. As DNA, the CDR3 is TGTGCCAGTAGTAAGGGGTTATACAATGAGCAGTTCTTC.

The rearrangement uses TRBV7-9 and TRBJ1-2; 11 bases agree with TRBD1. Per the germline V gene, CDR1 is SEHNR and CDR2 is FQNEAQ (reference sequence). The CDR3 runs 16 residues. V shed 5 bases and J 8 bases; nucleotides not matched to a gene: 13. The CDR3 DNA sequence: TGTGCCAGCAGCCCATTAGAAGGACAGGGGGCGGAGGGCTACACCTTC. Its translation: CASSPLEGQGAEGYTF.

This sequence joins TRBV9 and TRBJ2-7; a possible D gene is TRBD1 (5 bases). CDR1 and CDR2 (germline): SGDLS, YYNGEE. V was clipped by 3 bases and J by 2 bases, with 12 bases between them. This CDR3 region has 14 residues. The CDR3 loop is CASSAVGPAYEQYF. The CDR3 DNA reads TGTGCCAGCAGCGCGGTGGGGCCGGCCTACGAGCAGTACTTC.

The chain recombines TRBV29-1 with TRBJ2-1; D is unclear. The V end lost 8 bases, the J end lost 4 bases, and 12 bases lay between the germline ends. The CDR3 has 12 residues. The germline gives CDR1 SQVTM, CDR2 ANQGSEA. The CDR3 nucleotides read TGCAGCCCACGCCTGTCATACAATGAGCAGTTCTTC. This sequence encodes CSPRLSYNEQFF.

The V gene is TRBV5-1, the J gene TRBJ2-2; TRBD1 aligns across 7 bases. Germline CDR1 SGHRS, CDR2 YFSETQ. Losses at the gene ends were 3 bases for V and 3 bases for J; bases not matched to a gene: 5. The CDR3 has 15 residues. CDR3 nucleotides: TGCGCCAGCAGCTCGGGACAGTCATACACCGGGGAGCTGTTTTTT. It is translated as CASSSGQSYTGELFF.

The chain is built from TRBV18 and TRBJ2-7; TRBD1 aligns across 9 bases. This CDR3 is built from 15 residues. From germline, CDR1 is KGHSH and CDR2 LQKENI. V lost 2 bases to trimming and J lost 4 bases; unmatched junction nucleotides: 6. The CDR3: CASSPGTGINYEQYF. The CDR3 DNA reads TGTGCCAGCTCACCAGGGACAGGGATAAATTACGAGCAGTACTTC.

This clone was recorded only once. The J gene is TRBJ2-2, the V gene TRBV7-8; 9 positions match TRBD1. V lost 8 bases and J lost 4; bases outside the gene matches: 8. CDR3 size: 15 residues. The germline V gene has CDR1 SGHVS and CDR2 FQNEAQ. In DNA, the CDR3 is TGTGCCAGCGACAAACAGGGGGCGGGCACCGGGGAGCTGTTTTTT. Protein product: CASDKQGAGTGELFF.

The chain carries TRBV2 and TRBJ1-1; D is perhaps TRBD1 (5 bases). The V and J ends lost 6 bases and 1 base respectively, with 9 bases between them. The CDR3 consists of 13 residues. Germline V gene lookup returns CDR1 SNHLY and CDR2 FYNNEI. The DNA for the CDR3 is TGTGCCAGCAGAGCCGACAGGAACACTGAAGCTTTCTTT. It codes for CASRADRNTEAFF.

The gene calls are TRBV25-1 and TRBJ2-7, with 8 bases fitting TRBD1. V shed 6 bases, J shed 4 bases, and the junction held 5 bases outside the gene matches. The CDR3 extends over 13 amino acids. CDR1 is MGHDK and CDR2 is SYGVNS in the germline V gene. In DNA form, the CDR3 reads TGTGCCAGCAGCCCAGGGGGCGGGTACGAGCAGTACTTC. Protein sequence: CASSPGGGYEQYF.

This chain connects TRBV27 to TRBJ2-1; 11 nucleotides line up with TRBD2. Germline trimming cut 5 bases from V and 4 bases from J; bases unmatched to any gene: 4. This CDR3 has 15 residues. Germline V lookup: CDR1 MNHEY, CDR2 SMNVEV (reference sequence). CDR3 DNA: TGTGCCAGCAGTATGACTAGCGGGGCTTACAATGAGCAGTTCTTC. Protein: CASSMTSGAYNEQFF.